Shown below are 26 T cell receptor beta chains from a single sample sequenced in a study of T-cell memory formation after mild COVID-19. TCRdb processed the 5' RACE reads anew with MiXCR; each CDR3 protein has one entry. The sample carries approximately 260,000 distinct CDR3 sequences, about 16% recorded once. Sample: PBMCs or a T cell subset sorted from them (not recorded which). These receptors all stem from a man between 18 and 29 years old who had mild COVID-19 (a few samples of this study predate the infection). Cell type and time point are not known.

V usage is TRBV11-2 and J usage is TRBJ2-1; 10 nucleotides align to TRBD2. This CDR3 spans 17 amino acids. V gave up 6 bases and J gave up 9 bases; unmatched junction bases: 17. The germline gives CDR1 SGHAT, CDR2 FQNNGV. CDR3 nucleotide sequence: TGTGCCAGCAGTTTAATCCCGACTAGCGGGCCGGCCGGTGAGCAGTTCTTC. As protein: CASSLIPTSGPAGEQFF. Combining the CDR3 with reference TRBV11-2 and TRBJ2-1 gives the whole variable domain EAGVAQSPRYKIIEKRQSVAFWCNPISGHATLYWYQQILGQGPKLLIQFQNNGVVDDSQLPKDRFSAERLKGVDSTLKIQPAKLEDSAVYLCASSLIPTSGPAGEQFFGPGTRLTVL.

The rearrangement joins TRBV7-6 to TRBJ1-5; 7 nucleotides agree with TRBD1. Germline CDR1 reads SGHVS; CDR2 reads FNYEAQ. V lost 6 bases and J lost 7; bases outside the gene matches: 6. The CDR3 extends over 13 amino acids. CDR3 DNA sequence: TGTGCCAGCAGTACAGGGGAGCGCCAGCCCCAGCATTTT. This sequence encodes CASSTGERQPQHF. The full variable domain, completed using reference TRBV7-6 and TRBJ1-5, is GAGVSQSPRYKVTKRGQDVALRCDPISGHVSLYWYRQALGQGPEFLTYFNYEAQQDKSGLPNDRFSAERPEGSISTLTIQRTEQRDSAMYRCASSTGERQPQHFGDGTRLSIL.

The J gene is TRBJ1-1, the V gene TRBV5-1, with a tentative D call TRBD1 (6 bases). The CDR3 contains 13 residues. The ends were cut back, 0 bases at V and 3 bases at J, with 6 bases in the middle. Germline V gene lookup returns CDR1 SGHRS and CDR2 YFSETQ. This CDR3 reads CASSLGGHTEAFF. For the CDR3, the DNA is TGCGCCAGCAGCTTGGGGGGGCACACTGAAGCTTTCTTT.

There are a few counts of this clonotype. The chain recombines TRBV4-3 with TRBJ2-1, with D unresolved. CDR1 LGHNA and CDR2 YSLEER come from the germline V gene. CDR3 length: 14 amino acids. V lost 0 bases, J lost 4 bases, and 7 bases lay in between. CDR3 nucleotide sequence: TGCGCCAGCAGCCAAGAGGGTTCGTACAATGAGCAGTTCTTC. Translation gives CASSQEGSYNEQFF.

The chain couples TRBV19 to TRBJ2-7; maybe TRBD2 (7 bases). The length of the CDR3 is 15 residues. V was shortened by 4 bases and J by 9 bases, with 22 bases between the two germline ends. Germline loops: CDR1 LNHDA, CDR2 SQIVND (reference sequence). CDR3 sequence: CASSSAGGPELTQYF. The CDR3 nucleotides read TGTGCCAGTAGTAGCGCCGGGGGGCCGGAATTAACGCAGTACTTC.

The chain uses TRBV7-2 and TRBJ1-4, with unresolved D. The CDR3 covers 15 residues. CDR1 and CDR2 (germline): SGHTA, FQGNSA. V was pared by 4 bases and J by 2 bases, with 11 bases between. The CDR3 region is CASSSRHGTNEKLFF. The CDR3 DNA sequence: TGTGCCAGCAGCTCCCGACATGGGACTAATGAAAAACTGTTTTTT.

Only a few counts were recorded for this clonotype. The V gene is TRBV4-2, the J gene TRBJ1-2; 9 positions match TRBD1. The CDR3 is 14 amino acids. V was pared by 0 bases and J by 7 bases, with 3 bases of the junction left unmatched. Germline V gene data show CDR1 as LGHNA and CDR2 as YNFKEQ. CDR3 DNA sequence: TGTGCCAGCAGCCAAGAGGACAGGGGAGGTGGCTACACCTTC. This codes for CASSQEDRGGGYTF.

The rearrangement links TRBV5-6 to TRBJ2-7; 8 bases align to TRBD1. The CDR3 is 14 residues long. Germline CDR1 is SGHDT and CDR2 is YYEEEE. J was trimmed by 3 bases and V by 3 bases; bases with no gene match: 5. The CDR3 region is CASSSTGEYYEQYV. DNA of the CDR3: TGTGCCAGCAGCTCGACAGGGGAATACTACGAGCAGTACGTC.

The chain has TRBV20-1 and TRBJ2-3; tentative D call: TRBD2 (6 bases). The CDR3 consists of 14 residues. Germline CDR1 DFQATT, CDR2 SNEGSKA (reference sequence). V lost 5 bases to trimming and J lost 0 bases, with 12 bases between them. In DNA form, the CDR3 reads TGCAGTGCTTCATTAGCGGTTAGCACAGATACGCAGTATTTT. Protein sequence: CSASLAVSTDTQYF.

This clonotype was counted between two and nine times. This rearrangement joins TRBV10-3 to TRBJ2-2; the D gene is possibly TRBD1 (6 bases). The CDR3 is 12 amino acids. The germline V gene encodes CDR1 ENHRY and CDR2 SYGVKD. V was cut by 5 bases and J by 6 bases, with 7 bases left in between. As DNA, the CDR3 is TGTGCCATCAGTTACAGGGCCGGGGAGCTGTTTTTT. This translates into CAISYRAGELFF.

Only a few counts were recorded for this clonotype. V is TRBV5-5 and J is TRBJ2-2; tentatively, D is TRBD1 (7 bases). CDR3 length: 15 amino acids. Between the trimmed V and J ends, which lost 4 bases and 4 bases, there was a span of 14 bases. From germline, CDR1 is SGHKS and CDR2 YYEKEE (reference sequence). The CDR3 here is CASSVQGGGTGELFF. The CDR3 DNA sequence: TGTGCCAGCAGCGTGCAGGGGGGCGGCACCGGGGAGCTGTTTTTT. Combining the CDR3 with reference TRBV5-5 and TRBJ2-2 gives the whole variable domain DAGVTQSPTHLIKTRGQQVTLRCSPISGHKSVSWYQQVLGQGPQFIFQYYEKEERGRGNFPDRFSARQFPNYSSELNVNALLLGDSALYLCASSVQGGGTGELFFGEGSRLTVL.

This clonotype was found a few times. V gene TRBV5-1 combines with J gene TRBJ1-6; no firm D call. V was pared by 2 bases and J by 6 bases, with 9 bases between. Germline CDR1 is SGHRS and CDR2 is YFSETQ. The CDR3 is 14 residues long. The CDR3 DNA follows: TGCGCCAGCAGCTTCCGCACCGCTAATTCACCCCTCCACTTT. Its protein is CASSFRTANSPLHF.

The rearrangement links TRBV25-1 to TRBJ1-1, with D uncertain. The CDR3 has 11 residues. V was shortened by 7 bases and J by 4 bases, with 7 bases between the two germline ends. Germline V CDR1 and CDR2: MGHDK, SYGVNS. CDR3 sequence (DNA): TGTGCCAGCATATCGGTCACTGAAGCTTTCTTT. It specifies CASISVTEAFF.

The rearrangement uses TRBV24-1 and TRBJ1-2, with TRBD1 matching 11 bases. The CDR3 sequence is 17 residues long. The V and J ends lost 2 bases and 4 bases, in that order; junction bases with no gene match: 8. CDR1 is KGHDR and CDR2 is SFDVKD in the germline V gene. Written as DNA, the CDR3 is TGTGCCACCAGTGATTCTGGAGGACAGGGGGCCATCTATGGCTACACCTTC. The encoded protein is CATSDSGGQGAIYGYTF.

The chain joins TRBV12-3 or TRBV12-4 to TRBJ1-6; D is ambiguous. Trimming removed 4 bases from V and 8 bases from J, with 12 bases in between. This CDR3 comprises 14 residues. CDR3 region: CASSSPQGHSPLHF. Here the CDR3 DNA reads TGTGCCAGCAGTTCGCCCCAAGGTCATTCACCCCTCCACTTT.

A note on this clonotype: One end of the junction varies from germline; a read error may be responsible. This chain uses TRBV6-6 with TRBJ1-2; 10 bases agree with TRBD1. The CDR3 extends over 14 amino acids. Germline assignment: CDR1 MNHNY and CDR2 SVGAGI (reference sequence). The CDR3 DNA follows: TGTGCCAGCAGTTATGGTGTGACAGGGGGCGTCGGGGGCTTC. As protein: CASSYGVTGGVGGF.

The chain employs TRBV7-2 and TRBJ1-1; D unresolved. This CDR3 is 15 amino acids long. The V gene lost 5 bases and the J gene lost 3 bases, with 16 bases spanning the gap. Germline assignment: CDR1 SGHTA and CDR2 FQGNSA. CDR3 DNA: TGTGCCAGCAGCGTCGGGGTTCCGCCAGACACTGAAGCTTTCTTT. Encoded protein: CASSVGVPPDTEAFF.

The table lists this clonotype with a few counts. The chain has TRBV4-1 and TRBJ1-5; D is unclear. Germline CDR1 is MGHRA and CDR2 is YSYEKL. The CDR3 totals 15 residues. Trimming pared 1 base from V and 3 bases from J, leaving 10 bases between. CDR3 bases: TGCGCCAGCAGCCAAGTAAAGGGCTCCAATCAGCCCCAGCATTTT. Encoded protein: CASSQVKGSNQPQHF.

This chain connects TRBV7-2 to TRBJ1-1; D perhaps matches TRBD1 (6 bases). The germline CDR1 and CDR2 sequences are SGHTA and FQGNSA. V was cut by 5 bases and J by 0 bases, with 16 bases left in between. This CDR3 is 16 amino acids long. For the CDR3, the DNA is TGTGCCAGCAGCGCGTCGCCGGGACACCTGAACACTGAAGCTTTCTTT. Encoded protein: CASSASPGHLNTEAFF.

This clonotype was observed a few times. CDR3 protein: CSGGRGMNQPQHF. The DNA of the CDR3 is TGCAGTGGCGGGCGCGGCATGAATCAGCCCCAGCATTTT. The chain uses TRBV20-1 and TRBJ1-5, with D hard to call. With 7 bases removed from V and 4 bases from J, the gap between germline ends came to 14 bases. Germline V gene sequence: CDR1 DFQATT, CDR2 SNEGSKA (reference sequence). The CDR3 contains 13 residues.

The V call is TRBV7-2, the J call TRBJ2-5; no reliable D call. Trimming removed 4 bases from V and 2 bases from J, with 8 bases in between. The CDR3 runs to 13 residues. The germline CDR1 and CDR2 sequences are SGHTA and FQGNSA. The CDR3 loop is CASSSYEQETQYF. The CDR3, as DNA: TGTGCCAGCAGCTCCTACGAACAAGAGACCCAGTACTTC.

This clonotype was picked up a small number of times. The V and J genes are TRBV20-1 and TRBJ2-5; 7 bases align to TRBD1. This CDR3 spans 16 amino acids. Germline loops: CDR1 DFQATT, CDR2 SNEGSKA (reference sequence). Losses at the gene ends were 1 base for V and 5 bases for J; bases not matched to a gene: 13. CDR3 nucleotides: TGCAGTGCTAGAGGTCAAGGGGGCCCCCGGACGGAGACCCAGTACTTC. This codes for CSARGQGGPRTETQYF.

This clonotype has a count of ten or more. V usage is TRBV5-1 and J usage is TRBJ1-1, with D perhaps matching TRBD1 (5 bases). Germline V gene lookup returns CDR1 SGHRS and CDR2 YFSETQ. Deletions cut 0 bases from V and 5 bases from J, with 11 bases between. The CDR3 covers 14 residues. CDR3 region: CASSLAPGETEAFF. The CDR3 coding sequence is TGCGCCAGCAGCTTGGCCCCGGGGGAAACTGAAGCTTTCTTT.

This clonotype was picked up a small number of times. The V gene is TRBV7-8, the J gene TRBJ2-7, with D uncertain. Germline V CDR1 and CDR2: SGHVS, FQNEAQ. The CDR3 runs to 13 residues. With 2 bases removed from V and 0 bases from J, the gap between germline ends came to 5 bases. The CDR3 bases are TGTGCCAGCAGCTTACAGAGCTCCTACGAGCAGTACTTC. This translates into CASSLQSSYEQYF.

This clonotype has at least ten counts. The chain is built from TRBV7-6 and TRBJ2-3; 7 nucleotides line up with TRBD2. Trimming removed 5 bases from V and 1 base from J; junction bases left unmatched: 9. CDR1 and CDR2 (germline): SGHVS, FNYEAQ. The CDR3 has 16 residues. The CDR3 DNA is TGTGCCAGCAGCCTCCTCACCAGCGGGGGCACAGATACGCAGTATTTT. It specifies CASSLLTSGGTDTQYF.

V is TRBV5-1 and J is TRBJ1-1; 8 bases align to TRBD1. Germline V gives CDR1 SGHRS, CDR2 YFSETQ. The CDR3 length is 13 residues. V lost 3 bases to trimming and J lost 6 bases; unmatched junction nucleotides: 4. The CDR3 sequence is CASSWTGIAEAFF. The DNA of the CDR3 is TGCGCCAGCAGCTGGACAGGGATCGCTGAAGCTTTCTTT.